The 30 T cell receptor beta chains reported below all come from one sample, sequenced in a study of control samples from healthy donors and cancer patients. Clones were read by immunoSEQ multiplex PCR, and TCRdb kept only the in-frame ones, dropping some. The sample shows about 140,000 clones, approximately 92% of them seen only once. Sequences were obtained from blood. Receptors were obtained from a man in his thirties or forties in good health.

The V call is TRBV4-1, the J call TRBJ1-6; D ambiguous. Germline assignment: CDR1 MGHRA and CDR2 YSYEKL. This CDR3 is built from 14 residues. The ends were cut back, 0 bases at V and 6 bases at J, with 6 bases in the middle. CDR3 coding DNA: TGCGCCAGCAGCCAAGATCGGGGTAATTCACCCCTCCACTTT. Translated: CASSQDRGNSPLHF.

The V call is TRBV5-1, the J call TRBJ2-1, with D tentatively TRBD2 (5 bases). V lost 3 bases and J 5 bases, leaving 21 bases between the germline ends. Germline CDR1 reads SGHRS; CDR2 reads YFSETQ. The CDR3 consists of 17 residues. Written as DNA, the CDR3 is TGCGCCAGCAGCTATTCCCCCTCGGGATATACGGACAATGAGCAGTTCTTC. It is translated as CASSYSPSGYTDNEQFF.

The V gene is TRBV5-8, the J gene TRBJ1-1, with a tentative D call TRBD1 (6 bases). Trimming removed 4 bases at V and 1 base at J, with 11 bases between. Germline CDR1 reads SGHTS; CDR2 reads YDEGEE. This CDR3 is built from 14 residues. For the CDR3, the DNA is TGTGCCAGCAGCCCCAGGGGAACGAACACTGAAGCTTTCTTT. Its translation is CASSPRGTNTEAFF.

This chain links TRBV19 with TRBJ2-3; D is possibly TRBD2 (5 bases). Trimming shortened V by 7 bases and J by 3 bases, and 11 bases separated the two germline ends. The CDR3 is 13 residues long. CDR1 LNHDA and CDR2 SQIVND come from the germline V gene (reference sequence). The CDR3 nucleotides are TGTGCCAGTAAGGGCCGGGGAACAGATACGCAGTATTTT. Amino acid sequence: CASKGRGTDTQYF.

This clone is a singleton in its sample. V gene TRBV15 combines with J gene TRBJ1-5; TRBD1 matches 7 bases. V lost 0 bases, J lost 8 bases, and 7 bases stayed unmatched. The CDR3 length is 15 residues. Per the germline V gene, CDR1 is LNHNV and CDR2 is YYDKDF (reference sequence). CDR3 nucleotide sequence: TGTGCCACCAGCAGAGATTCGACAGGGTTCGAGCCCCAGCATTTT. It encodes CATSRDSTGFEPQHF.

In its sample, this clone was seen once. The V gene is TRBV6-5, the J gene TRBJ1-1, with D possibly TRBD1 on 5 matching bases. The CDR3 loop spans 15 amino acids. V gave up 0 bases and J gave up 3 bases, with 11 bases separating them. The germline V gene has CDR1 MNHEY and CDR2 SVGAGI. The CDR3 DNA sequence: TGTGCCAGCAGTTACTCACAGGCCCGTTACACTGAAGCTTTCTTT. As protein: CASSYSQARYTEAFF.

This sequence joins TRBV21-1 and TRBJ1-5. TRBV21-1 is noted as a pseudogene. The CDR3 is made up of 16 amino acids. In nucleotides, the CDR3 is TGTGCCAGCAGCAAAAATCCCCAAGATGGCAATCAGCCCCAGCATTTT. Its protein is CASSKNPQDGNQPQHF.

V gene TRBV6-1 combines with J gene TRBJ1-1; maybe TRBD1 (5 bases). Germline CDR1 MNHNS, CDR2 SASEGT. The CDR3 is 16 residues long. V lost 2 bases, J lost 8 bases, and 21 bases lay in between. This CDR3 is CASSELLLGRPTEAFF. Written as DNA, the CDR3 is TGTGCCAGCAGTGAATTATTATTGGGGCGACCTACCGAAGCTTTCTTT.

The CDR3 reads CASSFYSTDTQYF. In DNA form, the CDR3 reads TGTGCCAGCAGTTTCTATAGCACAGATACGCAGTATTTT. The chain carries TRBV27 and TRBJ2-3; no firm D call. This CDR3 has 13 amino acids. Looked up from germline, CDR1 is MNHEY and CDR2 is SMNVEV (reference sequence). V lost 3 bases and J 0 bases, leaving 4 bases between the germline ends.

The chain carries TRBV28 and TRBJ1-5, with 8 bases lining up with TRBD1. Germline-derived CDR1 and CDR2 are MDHEN and SYDVKM. This CDR3 is built from 15 residues. V shed 5 bases and J 2 bases; nucleotides not matched to a gene: 5. Here the CDR3 reads CASSPDRVGNQPQHF. CDR3 DNA: TGTGCCAGCAGTCCGGACAGGGTCGGCAATCAGCCCCAGCATTTT.

In its sample, this clone was seen once. The CDR3 region has the DNA TGTGCCAGCAGTGAAATATGGGGTGGCTACACCTTC. Amino acid sequence: CASSEIWGGYTF. The rearrangement links TRBV6-1 to TRBJ1-2; D ambiguous. The CDR3 totals 12 residues. Germline CDR1 MNHNS, CDR2 SASEGT. V dropped 2 bases and J dropped 7 bases, with 8 bases sitting between them.

The chain employs TRBV25-1 and TRBJ2-1; no reliable D call. V dropped 7 bases and J dropped 3 bases, with 4 bases sitting between them. CDR1 and CDR2 (germline): MGHDK, SYGVNS. This CDR3 is built from 11 residues. The CDR3 DNA follows: TGTGCCAGCACCCGCTACAATGAGCAGTTCTTC. Its translation: CASTRYNEQFF.

The V gene is TRBV19, the J gene TRBJ1-1; possible D gene TRBD1, 6 bases. CDR1 is LNHDA and CDR2 is SQIVND in the germline V gene (reference sequence). There are 14 residues in the CDR3. V gave up 1 base and J gave up 4 bases, with 10 bases separating them. This CDR3 is CASSIVGGATEAFF. The CDR3 DNA sequence: TGTGCCAGTAGTATAGTCGGGGGGGCCACTGAAGCTTTCTTT.

This chain joins TRBV28 and TRBJ2-5; the D gene is possibly TRBD1 (6 bases). The CDR3 is 17 residues long. V was pared by 1 base and J by 1 base, with 16 bases between. CDR1 is MDHEN, CDR2 SYDVKM, per germline. Written as DNA, the CDR3 is TGTGCCAGCAGTTTATCGAACAGGGTACACCTCCAAGAGACCCAGTACTTC. Its protein product is CASSLSNRVHLQETQYF.

This clone was observed once. J is TRBJ1-4 and V is TRBV7-2; D is unclear. Germline V CDR1 and CDR2: SGHTA, FQGNSA. V was clipped by 1 base and J by 8 bases, with 14 bases between them. The CDR3 extends over 15 amino acids. CDR3 protein: CASSLGVLDGEKLFF. In nucleotides, the CDR3 is TGTGCCAGCAGCTTAGGGGTCTTGGACGGGGAAAAACTGTTTTTT. Full variable domain (remainder filled in from reference TRBV7-2 and TRBJ1-4): GAGVSQSPSNKVTEKGKDVELRCDPISGHTALYWYRQSLGQGLEFLIYFQGNSAPDKSGLPSDRFSAERTGGSVSTLTIQRTQQEDSAVYLCASSLGVLDGEKLFFGSGTQLSVL.

J is TRBJ1-2 and V is TRBV19, with TRBD1 matching 8 bases. Germline V gene data show CDR1 as LNHDA and CDR2 as SQIVND (reference sequence). The ends lost 4 bases at V and 7 bases at J; junction bases unmatched: 11. CDR3 length equals 15 residues. As DNA, the CDR3 is TGTGCCAGTAGTAGCCAGACAGGGGCCCGGGCTGGCTACACCTTC. As protein: CASSSQTGARAGYTF.

V gene TRBV21-1 combines with J gene TRBJ1-4; no check of the table's D call, TRBD1, against the DNA was made. TRBV21-1 has pseudogene status. The CDR3 contains 14 residues. CDR3 DNA: TGTGCCATCCTCCGGGACAGGGCGAATGAAAAACTGTTTTTT. Amino acids: CAILRDRANEKLFF.

This chain links TRBV19 with TRBJ2-1; TRBD2 aligns across 7 bases. Germline CDR1 LNHDA, CDR2 SQIVND (reference sequence). V shed 3 bases and J 9 bases; nucleotides not matched to a gene: 8. The CDR3 is 14 amino acids. The CDR3 nucleotides read TGTGCCAGTAGTATGTGGGAGGGGCGGGCTGAGCAGTTCTTC. Amino acids: CASSMWEGRAEQFF.

V usage is TRBV5-4 and J usage is TRBJ2-3; 15 nucleotides match TRBD2. The CDR3 totals 19 residues. The V gene's germline CDR1 is SGHNT and CDR2 YYREEE (reference sequence). The ends lost 1 base at V and 3 bases at J; junction bases unmatched: 9. DNA for the CDR3: TGTGCCAGCAGCTTGCCAACCGGGACTAGCGGGGGGTCGACAGATACGCAGTATTTT. Its protein product is CASSLPTGTSGGSTDTQYF.

The chain has TRBV9 and TRBJ2-1, with 9 bases fitting TRBD2. The trim removed 0 bases at V and 8 bases at J, leaving 3 bases unmatched. Germline V gives CDR1 SGDLS, CDR2 YYNGEE. The CDR3 covers 14 residues. CDR3 sequence (DNA): TGTGCCAGCAGCGTAGTGGGACTAGCCCATGAGCAGTTCTTC. Its protein is CASSVVGLAHEQFF.

The chain couples TRBV10-1 to TRBJ1-1; 8 bases agree with TRBD1. Germline CDR1 and CDR2: WNHNN and SYGVQD (reference sequence). This CDR3 region has 16 residues. After removal of 3 bases from V and 1 base from J, the junction contained 7 bases not matched to a gene. This chain's CDR3 is CASSETRTGRNTEAFF. In DNA form, the CDR3 reads TGCGCCAGCAGTGAAACTAGGACAGGGCGGAACACTGAAGCTTTCTTT.

This sequence joins TRBV19 and TRBJ1-4; 7 positions match TRBD1. J lost 4 bases, V lost 6 bases, and 5 bases had no gene match. There are 14 residues in the CDR3. Germline V CDR1 and CDR2: LNHDA, SQIVND (reference sequence). The CDR3 region has the DNA TGTGCCAGTAGGGGACAGTCAAATAATGAAAAACTGTTTTTT. As protein: CASRGQSNNEKLFF.

The rearrangement links TRBV11-1 to TRBJ2-1; D not resolved. CDR1 is SGHAT and CDR2 is FQDESV in the germline V gene (reference sequence). V lost 5 bases to trimming and J lost 4 bases, with 9 bases between them. CDR3 size: 13 residues. CDR3 sequence: CASSIDAYNEQFF. CDR3 in DNA: TGTGCCAGCAGCATTGACGCTTACAATGAGCAGTTCTTC.

The chain carries TRBV3-1 (or the pseudogene TRBV3-2) and TRBJ2-7; 12 bases align to TRBD2. The CDR3 runs 15 residues. The germline CDR1 and CDR2 sequences are LGHDT and YNNKEL (reference sequence). V dropped 7 bases and J dropped 3; count of bases not matched to a gene: 7. The chain's CDR3 is CASTTSGGTRYEQYF. The CDR3 bases are TGTGCCAGCACTACTAGCGGGGGGACCCGCTACGAGCAGTACTTC.

The rearrangement joins TRBV6-1 to TRBJ2-1; D is perhaps TRBD2 (5 bases). Trimming removed 0 bases at V and 10 bases at J, with 7 bases between. CDR1 is MNHNS and CDR2 is SASEGT in the germline V gene. This CDR3 is 12 amino acids long. In DNA form, the CDR3 reads TGTGCCAGCAGTGAAGCAAGAGGGGAGCAGTTCTTC. Residues: CASSEARGEQFF.

The chain couples TRBV28 to TRBJ2-1, with TRBD2 matching 8 bases. This CDR3 region has 11 residues. Germline assignment: CDR1 MDHEN and CDR2 SYDVKM. V lost 8 bases and J lost 10; bases outside the gene matches: 4. CDR3 coding DNA: TGTGCCAGCGCTCCGGGGGGGGAGCAGTTCTTC. Amino acids: CASAPGGEQFF.

The CDR3 DNA follows: TGTGCCAGCAGCAAGCTCGCTAGCGGGGGGGCCTACGAGCAGTACTTC. It is translated as CASSKLASGGAYEQYF. The J gene is TRBJ2-7, the V gene TRBV7-2; the match to TRBD2 covers 12 bases. This CDR3 region has 16 residues. V dropped 5 bases and J dropped 2; count of bases not matched to a gene: 7. Per germline, CDR1 SGHTA and CDR2 FQGNSA. Drawing the rest from reference TRBV7-2 and TRBJ2-7, the complete variable domain is GAGVSQSPSNKVTEKGKDVELRCDPISGHTALYWYRQSLGQGLEFLIYFQGNSAPDKSGLPSDRFSAERTGGSVSTLTIQRTQQEDSAVYLCASSKLASGGAYEQYFGPGTRLTVT.

This chain connects TRBV11-2 to TRBJ1-2; no clear D gene. The CDR3 spans 13 residues. The germline CDR1 and CDR2 sequences are SGHAT and FQNNGV. Trimming left V 5 bases short and J 8 bases short, with 15 bases between. CDR3 coding DNA: TGTGCCAGCAGCCCATCCCGCGGAATAGGCTACACCTTC. Its translation is CASSPSRGIGYTF.

The table lists this clone with a few counts. The V and J genes are TRBV10-2 and TRBJ2-7, with D perhaps matching TRBD1 (6 bases). Trimming pared 6 bases from V and 1 base from J, leaving 10 bases between. The germline CDR1 and CDR2 sequences are WSHSY and SAAADI. The CDR3 is made up of 13 amino acids. CDR3 residues: CASRQGRSYEQYF. DNA for the CDR3: TGCGCCAGCAGACAGGGAAGGTCCTACGAGCAGTACTTC.

The gene calls are TRBV3-1 (or the pseudogene TRBV3-2) and TRBJ2-3, with TRBD2 matching 11 bases. Germline V gene data show CDR1 as LGHDT and CDR2 as YNNKEL (reference sequence). The CDR3 contains 18 residues. V shed 1 base and J 0 bases; nucleotides not matched to a gene: 6. The CDR3 bases are TGTGCCAGCAGCCAAGTAGCGGGGGGGAGGGCTAGCACAGATACGCAGTATTTT. Translating it yields CASSQVAGGRASTDTQYF.